This record looks at one T cell receptor beta chain sequence and its context. Its antigen is currently unknown. This sample stems from a study of cytomegalovirus exposure and HLA in healthy donors. Study-wide points: Altogether, 150 to 200 TCR beta chains were recorded as cytomegalovirus-associated.

The PCR made use of 60 Vbeta and 13 Jbeta primers. Assay used: immunoSEQ multiplex PCR; TCRdb lists only in-frame clones, some missing. The table lists 40,000 or so clones. Germline CDR1 and CDR2: SGDLS and YYNGEE. The CDR3 has 15 residues. The V and J ends lost 0 bases and 3 bases, in that order; junction bases with no gene match: 6. This clonotype originated in a male donor in good health and CMV-seronegative. What was sequenced was PBMCs. The chain couples TRBV9 to TRBJ2-7; 7 bases line up with TRBD1. The CDR3 loop is CASSVEDRPSYEQYF. DNA of the CDR3: TGTGCCAGCAGCGTAGAGGACAGGCCAAGCTACGAGCAGTACTTC.